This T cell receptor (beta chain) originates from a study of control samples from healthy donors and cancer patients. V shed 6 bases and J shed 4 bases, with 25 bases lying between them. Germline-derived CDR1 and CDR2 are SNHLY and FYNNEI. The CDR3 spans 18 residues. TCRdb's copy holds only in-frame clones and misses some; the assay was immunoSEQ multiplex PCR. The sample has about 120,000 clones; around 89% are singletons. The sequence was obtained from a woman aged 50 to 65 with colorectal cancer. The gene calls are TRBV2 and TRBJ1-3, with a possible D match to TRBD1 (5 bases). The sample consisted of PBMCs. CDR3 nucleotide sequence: TGTGCCAGCAGCCCCTGGGGTTTCGGGGGAATTTCCGGAAACACCATATATTTT. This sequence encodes CASSPWGFGGISGNTIYF.